This T cell receptor beta chain was identified in a study of Graves' ophthalmopathy and Graves' hyperthyroidism. Study background: Before any treatment, peripheral blood was taken at the initial diagnosis. Study-level points and caveats: Ophthalmopathy progression was predicted by the model at approximately 71% sensitivity and approximately 72% specificity.

Active ophthalmopathy (CAS at least 3, NOSPECS at least 4), lasting under 3 months. The PBMC fraction was derived from about 10 ml of fresh peripheral blood. RNA transcripts yielded amplified TCR beta CDR3 regions. HTBI primers were employed in first-round RT-PCR, then a second-round multiplex PCR followed. TCRdb reanalysed the multiplex PCR reads using MiXCR and keeps one entry per CDR3 protein. Seen here are approximately 210,000 distinct CDR3 sequences, over 25% observed once, and the top ten hold 9.1%. V trimming: 9 bases; J trimming: 0 bases; junction bases outside the gene matches: 6. CDR3 size: 15 residues. CDR1 is LNHDA and CDR2 is SQIVND in the germline V gene (reference sequence). On this clonotype: Its antigen remains unknown.

The sample was peripheral blood. J is TRBJ2-2 and V is TRBV19, with 8 bases aligning to TRBD1. This receptor was taken from a middle-aged man with Graves' ophthalmopathy. The CDR3 reads CASKDRAPNTGELFF. CDR3 DNA sequence: TGTGCCAGCAAGGACAGGGCCCCGAACACCGGGGAGCTGTTTTTT.